The 20 T cell receptor beta chains listed next were all sequenced from one sample in a study of blood T cells in healthy people across ages. Together with a sample-barcoded 5' primer, a J-beta primer mix was included in a second PCR lasting about 7 to 12 cycles. TCRdb re-called the 5' RACE reads through MiXCR, storing one row per CDR3 protein. The table has about 1.6 million distinct CDR3 sequences, roughly 32% seen once. The sequencing input was blood. These receptors were taken from a woman between 25 and 40 years old in good health.

This clonotype was seen a handful of times. The V gene is TRBV20-1, the J gene TRBJ2-5; 10 bases fit TRBD1. The V gene end was trimmed by 0 bases and the J gene end by 2 bases; junction bases not matched to a gene: 3. The CDR3 consists of 15 residues. Germline CDR1 and CDR2: DFQATT and SNEGSKA (reference sequence). The CDR3 here is CSARDGTGAQETQYF. CDR3 in DNA: TGCAGTGCTAGAGATGGGACAGGGGCACAAGAGACCCAGTACTTC.

A word on this clonotype: A read error may account for a junction end that differs from germline. This chain connects TRBV4-2 to TRBJ2-1; tentatively, D is TRBD1 or TRBD2 (5 bases each). CDR1 LGHNA and CDR2 YNFKEQ come from the germline V gene. This CDR3 has 13 amino acids. CDR3 sequence reads: CVSSRGAYNEQFF. CDR3 sequence (DNA): TGTGTCAGCAGCCGAGGGGCCTACAATGAGCAGTTCTTC.

To note about this clonotype: The missing conserved phenylalanine or tryptophan at the end of this CDR3 makes a read error likely. The rearrangement joins TRBV11-3 to TRBJ2-1; the match to TRBD2 covers 10 bases. CDR1 and CDR2 (germline): SGHNT, YENEEA. The V and J ends lost 2 bases and 4 bases, in that order; junction bases with no gene match: 11. The CDR3 spans 18 residues. The CDR3 region has the DNA TGTGCCAGCAGCTTAAGTAGGCTTAGCGGGGGGATATACAATGAGCAGTTCTGC. Encoded protein: CASSLSRLSGGIYNEQFC.

The CDR3 is CASSEIPGREDTDTQYF. CDR3 sequence (DNA): TGTGCCAGCAGTGAAATTCCCGGCAGGGAGGACACAGATACGCAGTATTTT. The genes are TRBV2 and TRBJ2-3; D is possibly TRBD2 (6 bases). Germline loops: CDR1 SNHLY, CDR2 FYNNEI. The CDR3 consists of 17 residues. Trimming took off 2 bases at V and 2 bases at J, with 17 bases between the two ends.

The rearrangement uses TRBV20-1 and TRBJ2-6, with 7 bases identical to TRBD2. V shed 5 bases, J shed 2 bases, and the junction held 9 bases outside the gene matches. The CDR3 has 16 amino acids. CDR1 and CDR2 from the germline V gene are DFQATT and SNEGSKA (reference sequence). CDR3 sequence reads: CSAPPAGEAGANVLTF. The CDR3 DNA is TGCAGTGCTCCCCCGGCGGGAGAGGCTGGGGCCAACGTCCTGACTTTC.

V is TRBV27 and J is TRBJ1-2; D unresolved. Trimming stripped 5 bases from V and 6 bases from J, with 13 bases between. The CDR3 has 13 amino acids. The germline V gene encodes CDR1 MNHEY and CDR2 SMNVEV (reference sequence). This chain's CDR3 is CASSPLHFNGYTF. Written as DNA, the CDR3 is TGTGCCAGCAGTCCCCTACATTTTAATGGCTACACCTTC.

In its sample, this clonotype was seen a few times. The rearrangement joins TRBV6-1 to TRBJ2-3; 11 bases match TRBD1. In germline, CDR1 is MNHNS, CDR2 SASEGT. V was clipped by 5 bases and J by 0 bases; unmatched bases: 7. This CDR3 region has 17 residues. The CDR3, as DNA: TGTGCCAGCAGTCCTTGGGGACAGGGGGGTAGCACAGATACGCAGTATTTT. Its protein product is CASSPWGQGGSTDTQYF.

The sample holds a few counts of this clonotype. The V gene is TRBV28, the J gene TRBJ1-5; possible D gene TRBD1, 6 bases. CDR3 length: 16 amino acids. V was trimmed by 2 bases and J by 8 bases, leaving 19 bases between them. Germline loops: CDR1 MDHEN, CDR2 SYDVKM. The CDR3 DNA follows: TGTGCCAGCAGTTTAACGGCGGGGGCCTTAAGAGAGCCCCAGCATTTT. Its protein product is CASSLTAGALREPQHF.

To note about this clonotype: A read error may produce the germline difference seen at one junction end. V is TRBV3-1 and J is TRBJ2-1; D is ambiguous. The CDR3 is made up of 13 amino acids. CDR1 and CDR2 (germline): LGHDT, YNNKEL (reference sequence). CDR3 sequence reads: CTSSRRVGNEQFF. The CDR3 DNA reads TGTACCAGCAGCCGCCGGGTAGGTAATGAGCAGTTCTTC.

The chain carries TRBV24-1 and TRBJ1-2; D gene uncertain. Germline V gene data show CDR1 as KGHDR and CDR2 as SFDVKD. The CDR3 extends over 11 amino acids. V lost 5 bases to trimming and J lost 9 bases, with 9 bases between them. The CDR3 spells CATSGPSSYTF. The CDR3, as DNA: TGTGCCACCAGTGGCCCTTCTAGCTACACCTTC.

The J gene is TRBJ1-2, the V gene TRBV12-3 or TRBV12-4; 8 positions match TRBD1. The CDR3 contains 15 residues. After removal of 5 bases from V and 4 bases from J, the junction contained 9 bases not matched to a gene. This CDR3 is CASSPDRGKVYGYTF. CDR3 nucleotides: TGTGCCAGCAGTCCCGACAGGGGTAAGGTCTATGGCTACACCTTC.

The chain employs TRBV28 and TRBJ1-1; 7 bases agree with TRBD1. Germline V gives CDR1 MDHEN, CDR2 SYDVKM. With 9 bases clipped from V and 5 bases from J, the junction kept 12 bases outside the gene matches. The CDR3 runs to 14 residues. This CDR3 reads CASIPPVQGTEAFF. The CDR3 nucleotides read TGTGCCAGTATCCCCCCGGTACAGGGGACTGAAGCTTTCTTT. Full variable domain (missing parts from reference TRBV28 and TRBJ1-1): DVKVTQSSRYLVKRTGEKVFLECVQDMDHENMFWYRQDPGLGLRLIYFSYDVKMKEKGDIPEGYSVSREKKERFSLILESASTNQTSMYLCASIPPVQGTEAFFGQGTRLTVV.

The chain is built from TRBV3-1 and TRBJ2-5; 10 nucleotides agree with TRBD1. The closer fit of TRBJ2-7 to the DNA end suggests the J call may be wrong. This CDR3 contains 16 residues. Germline CDR1 LGHDT, CDR2 YNNKEL (reference sequence). The CDR3 DNA reads as TGTGCCAGCAGCAACCGGGACAGGGGAAGTGGCCACGAGCAGTACTTC. As protein: CASSNRDRGSGHEQYF.

This clonotype occurred many times. V and J are TRBV7-2 and TRBJ2-3; D remains ambiguous. With 2 bases removed from V and 0 bases from J, the gap between germline ends came to 12 bases. The CDR3 contains 16 residues. The germline V gene has CDR1 SGHTA and CDR2 FQGNSA. In DNA, the CDR3 is TGTGCCAGCAGCTTAACTCAGAGCCCTAGCACAGATACGCAGTATTTT. Protein product: CASSLTQSPSTDTQYF.

This clonotype was counted many times. The chain recombines TRBV29-1 with TRBJ2-7; D may be TRBD2 (5 bases). The V gene lost 3 bases and the J gene lost 6 bases, with 15 bases spanning the gap. Germline-derived CDR1 and CDR2 are SQVTM and ANQGSEA. This CDR3 has 13 amino acids. This CDR3 is CSVEGEAGGEQYF. The CDR3 coding sequence is TGCAGCGTTGAGGGAGAAGCAGGCGGCGAGCAGTACTTC.

This clonotype appeared a few times. V usage is TRBV5-4 and J usage is TRBJ2-5; weak D call: TRBD2 (5 bases). The CDR3 extends over 13 amino acids. Germline CDR1 reads SGHNT; CDR2 reads YYREEE (reference sequence). V was trimmed by 2 bases and J by 7 bases, leaving 12 bases between them. As DNA, the CDR3 is TGTGCCAGCAGCTTCTTCTTTGAGGGGACCCAGTACTTC. Residues: CASSFFFEGTQYF.

The chain has TRBV6-5 and TRBJ1-4, with unresolved D. Germline values: CDR1 MNHEY, CDR2 SVGAGI. Trimming shortened V by 0 bases and J by 3 bases, and 8 bases separated the two germline ends. The CDR3 consists of 15 residues. The CDR3 coding sequence is TGTGCCAGCAGTTACTCGTACGGGCCTAATGAAAAACTGTTTTTT. As protein: CASSYSYGPNEKLFF.

CDR3 DNA sequence: TGTGCCAGCAGCTCCAGTCCCCATGGCTACACCTTC. This translates into CASSSSPHGYTF. The gene calls are TRBV7-9 and TRBJ1-2; D uncertain. The CDR3 consists of 12 residues. Trimming left V 4 bases short and J 6 bases short, with 9 bases between. CDR1 SEHNR and CDR2 FQNEAQ come from the germline V gene (reference sequence).

A word on this clonotype: A much larger clonotype is one base distant, so this may be a read error. The V call is TRBV29-1, the J call TRBJ2-5; D possibly uses TRBD1 or TRBD2 (5 bases each). Germline-derived CDR1 and CDR2 are SQVTM and ANQGSEA. V lost 8 bases and J 3 bases, leaving 19 bases between the germline ends. The CDR3 has 14 amino acids. The CDR3: CSWGSGAGKETQYF. CDR3 DNA sequence: TGCAGCTGGGGGTCTGGGGCAGGAAAAGAGACCCAGTACTTC. The full variable domain, in which reference TRBV29-1 and TRBJ2-5 provide the parts outside the CDR3, is SAVISQKPSRDICQRGTSLTIQCQVDSQVTMMFWYRQQPGQSLTLIATANQGSEATYESGFVIDKFPISRPNLTFSTLTVSNMSPEDSSIYLCSWGSGAGKETQYFGPGTRLLVL.

At least ten counts were recorded for this clonotype. At one end, the junction sequence differs from germline, possibly due to a read error. The chain couples TRBV5-1 to TRBJ1-2, with TRBD1 matching 9 bases. The CDR3 has 12 residues. The V gene's germline CDR1 is SGHRS and CDR2 YFSETQ. Written as DNA, the CDR3 is TGTGCCAGCAGTCGGACAGGGGATGGCTACACCTTC. Protein product: CASSRTGDGYTF.